The clone carrying this TCR beta chain was counted only a few times. Its specificity is unknown. The authors reverse transcribed all of the isolated RNA, so sequencing captured expressed TCRB transcripts. The protocol was immunoSEQ multiplex PCR, while the TCRdb copy is restricted to in-frame clones and leaves out a portion. This repertoire shows approximately 150,000 clones, 9% to 10% found once; its top ten account for less than 0.85%. The data stem from a study of beta chain features in type 1 diabetes. Study-level points and caveats: Type 1 diabetes patients showed a moderate but significant shortening of TCRB CDR3s in all four CD4+ subsets. Possibly, sequencing cDNA over-represented cells that had high TCR expression levels. The study found fewer insertions and more deletions at VDJ junctions in type 1 diabetes patients.

This CDR3 is 19 amino acids long. The J segment lost 0 bases and the V segment lost 4 bases, leaving 10 bases of the junction unmatched. Looked up from germline, CDR1 is SGDLS and CDR2 is YYNGEE. The receptor comes from a woman aged 40 to 50 in good health. The chain recombines TRBV9 with TRBJ2-1; 13 bases are a match to TRBD2. The sequenced material came from central memory CD4+ T cells from blood. The CDR3 spells CASSRTSGGAGGSYNEQFF. CDR3 coding DNA: TGTGCCAGCAGCCGAACTAGCGGGGGGGCTGGGGGCTCCTACAATGAGCAGTTCTTC.